This entry lists 29 T cell receptor beta chains sequenced from one sample in a study of blood T cells in healthy people across ages. A second about 7 to 11 cycle PCR used barcoded and J-beta primers. TCRdb itself ran the 5' RACE reads through MiXCR, one entry per CDR3 protein. The data show about 630,000 distinct CDR3 sequences, with roughly 20% seen just once and approximately 3.7% held by the top ten. The sample comprised blood. The receptors were sampled from a man between 65 and 85 years old in good health.

The chain carries TRBV19 and TRBJ1-5, with 8 bases matching TRBD1. Trimming cost V 5 bases and J 6 bases; bases outside gene matches: 9. This CDR3 spans 15 amino acids. Germline CDR1 LNHDA, CDR2 SQIVND (reference sequence). As DNA, the CDR3 is TGTGCCAGTAGTCCGGACAGGGTAAAGGGTCAGCCCCAGCATTTT. Translated, it gives CASSPDRVKGQPQHF.

The rearrangement joins TRBV20-1 to TRBJ2-3, with 8 bases that match TRBD2. Trimming cost V 6 bases and J 2 bases; bases outside gene matches: 16. Germline V gene sequence: CDR1 DFQATT, CDR2 SNEGSKA (reference sequence). CDR3 length: 17 residues. In DNA, the CDR3 is TGCAGTGCCAAGCCGGGACTAGAAAACCAATTCACAGATACGCAGTATTTT. Translated, it gives CSAKPGLENQFTDTQYF.

This chain connects TRBV6-5 to TRBJ2-1; possibly TRBD2 for D (6 bases). This CDR3 has 16 residues. V was shortened by 4 bases and J by 0 bases, with 13 bases between the two germline ends. Germline V gives CDR1 MNHEY, CDR2 SVGAGI. CDR3 residues: CASSSHRGSSYNEQFF. CDR3 sequence (DNA): TGTGCCAGCAGTTCGCACCGGGGGTCCTCCTACAATGAGCAGTTCTTC.

This CDR3 is CASSALLNTEAFF. The CDR3 region has the DNA TGTGCCAGCAGCGCCCTTTTGAACACTGAAGCTTTCTTT. The chain employs TRBV7-6 and TRBJ1-1; D is unclear. V lost 5 bases to trimming and J lost 0 bases, with 7 bases between them. Germline V gives CDR1 SGHVS, CDR2 FNYEAQ. This CDR3 spans 13 amino acids.

Turning to this clonotype: One end of the junction varies from germline; a read error may be responsible. The chain recombines TRBV28 with TRBJ2-1; no clear D. The germline V gene has CDR1 MDHEN and CDR2 SYDVKM. The CDR3 loop spans 12 amino acids. CDR3 bases: TGTGTCAGCAGTCTCACATACGATGAGCAGTTCTTC. This sequence encodes CVSSLTYDEQFF.

In this sample, this clonotype turned up a few times. The chain carries TRBV6-5 and TRBJ1-3, with D possibly matching TRBD1 (5 bases). This CDR3 contains 16 residues. V dropped 0 bases and J dropped 0 bases, with 9 bases sitting between them. Germline loops: CDR1 MNHEY, CDR2 SVGAGI. CDR3 nucleotides: TGTGCCAGCAGTTACTCGGCAGGGCCCTCTGGAAACACCATATATTTT. As protein: CASSYSAGPSGNTIYF.

This clonotype showed up many times. The J gene is TRBJ1-1, the V gene TRBV14, with unresolved D. V lost 2 bases and J lost 4, with 11 bases in between. The CDR3 has 14 amino acids. The germline CDR1 and CDR2 sequences are SGHDN and FVKESK. The CDR3 bases are TGTGCCAGCAGCCAATCCCTCATGGGCACTGAAGCTTTCTTT. This translates into CASSQSLMGTEAFF.

This sequence joins TRBV5-1 and TRBJ2-7; 7 bases map to TRBD1. The ends lost 0 bases at V and 5 bases at J; junction bases unmatched: 2. The germline V gene has CDR1 SGHRS and CDR2 YFSETQ. The CDR3 consists of 13 residues. The CDR3 DNA reads as TGCGCCAGCAGCTTGGACAGGGGTAACGAGCAGTACTTC. It codes for CASSLDRGNEQYF. The full variable domain, with the rest looked up from reference TRBV5-1 and TRBJ2-7, is KAGVTQTPRYLIKTRGQQVTLSCSPISGHRSVSWYQQTPGQGLQFLFEYFSETQRNKGNFPGRFSGRQFSNSRSEMNVSTLELGDSALYLCASSLDRGNEQYFGPGTRLTVT.

This chain joins TRBV7-2 and TRBJ1-4, with D possibly matching TRBD1 (6 bases). V was trimmed by 3 bases and J by 13 bases, leaving 21 bases between them. This CDR3 contains 15 residues. In germline, CDR1 is SGHTA, CDR2 FQGNSA. This CDR3 reads CASSFDSGGRGVLFF. CDR3 DNA sequence: TGTGCCAGCAGCTTTGATTCTGGGGGGCGCGGTGTACTGTTTTTT. The variable domain in full, completed from reference TRBV7-2 and TRBJ1-4, reads GAGVSQSPSNKVTEKGKDVELRCDPISGHTALYWYRQSLGQGLEFLIYFQGNSAPDKSGLPSDRFSAERTGGSVSTLTIQRTQQEDSAVYLCASSFDSGGRGVLFFGSGTQLSVL.

J is TRBJ2-3 and V is TRBV18; TRBD2 agrees at 7 bases. Germline V gene lookup returns CDR1 KGHSH and CDR2 LQKENI. The J segment lost 2 bases and the V segment lost 8 bases, leaving 4 bases of the junction unmatched. This CDR3 is 13 amino acids long. DNA of the CDR3: TGTGCCAGCAGCGGGACCGCCACAGATACGCAGTATTTT. Translated: CASSGTATDTQYF.

This clonotype has a count of ten or more. The rearrangement links TRBV20-1 to TRBJ2-1, with D possibly called TRBD1 or TRBD2 (5 bases each). Germline V gene data show CDR1 as DFQATT and CDR2 as SNEGSKA (reference sequence). CDR3 length equals 13 residues. Trimming stripped 3 bases from V and 4 bases from J, with 10 bases between. CDR3 region: CSASEGRYNEQFF. The CDR3 DNA reads TGCAGTGCTAGCGAGGGACGTTACAATGAGCAGTTCTTC.

In this sample, this clonotype turned up a few times. The CDR3 region has the DNA TGCAGCGTTGAAGGACTGTACAGCTCCTACAATGAGCAGTTCTTC. It is translated as CSVEGLYSSYNEQFF. The rearrangement joins TRBV29-1 to TRBJ2-1; D remains ambiguous. CDR3 length equals 15 residues. V lost 1 base and J lost 0, with 10 bases in between. The V gene's germline CDR1 is SQVTM and CDR2 ANQGSEA.

This clonotype was seen only a few times. The junction does not match germline at one end; this may be a read error. V and J are TRBV9 and TRBJ2-7; 8 bases line up with TRBD2. Per the germline V gene, CDR1 is SGDLS and CDR2 is YYNGEE. There are 15 residues in the CDR3. CDR3 protein: CASNVGPGGPYEQYF. CDR3 in DNA: TGTGCCAGCAACGTAGGTCCGGGAGGGCCGTACGAGCAGTACTTC.

There are a few counts of this clonotype. The J gene is TRBJ1-4, the V gene TRBV20-1; D not certain. The germline V gene has CDR1 DFQATT and CDR2 SNEGSKA (reference sequence). Trimming pared 0 bases from V and 8 bases from J, leaving 10 bases between. The CDR3 has 13 residues. CDR3 in amino acids: CSARDPGIEKLFF. CDR3 sequence (DNA): TGCAGTGCTAGAGATCCAGGCATCGAAAAACTGTTTTTT.

This clonotype occurred a few times. The chain carries TRBV2 and TRBJ1-1, with a possible D match to TRBD1 (5 bases). V lost 6 bases to trimming and J lost 6 bases, with 14 bases between them. The CDR3 is made up of 13 amino acids. CDR1 and CDR2 from the germline V gene are SNHLY and FYNNEI. The CDR3 nucleotides read TGTGCCAGCAGGGCCGGGACCCCGGCTGAAGCTTTCTTT. Protein product: CASRAGTPAEAFF.

This clonotype was recorded a few times. The V and J genes are TRBV7-8 and TRBJ2-7, with 12 bases fitting TRBD2. CDR1 is SGHVS and CDR2 is FQNEAQ in the germline V gene. The CDR3 length is 17 residues. After removal of 5 bases from V and 0 bases from J, the junction contained 8 bases not matched to a gene. For the CDR3, the DNA is TGTGCCAGCAGCGCACGACTAGCGGGAGCCCTCTCCTACGAGCAGTACTTC. Protein product: CASSARLAGALSYEQYF.

This clonotype was observed a handful of times. The rearrangement joins TRBV4-1 to TRBJ1-2; D unclear. This CDR3 has 12 residues. V was clipped by 0 bases and J by 8 bases, with 7 bases between them. Germline V gene sequence: CDR1 MGHRA, CDR2 YSYEKL. The CDR3 sequence: CASSQERAGYTF. The CDR3 region has the DNA TGCGCCAGCAGCCAAGAGAGGGCCGGCTACACCTTC.

The chain is built from TRBV4-3 and TRBJ2-5; 8 bases map to TRBD1. The assigned J gene may be wrong: the sequence end matches TRBJ2-7 better. This CDR3 is 16 amino acids long. Germline V lookup: CDR1 LGHNA, CDR2 YSLEER. DNA for the CDR3: TGCGCCAGCAGCCAAGCGGCGGACAGGGCCTTCTACGAGCAGTACTTC. It codes for CASSQAADRAFYEQYF.

The rearrangement links TRBV6-1 to TRBJ1-2; 9 bases line up with TRBD1. CDR1 MNHNS and CDR2 SASEGT come from the germline V gene. After removal of 5 bases from V and 4 bases from J, the junction contained 17 bases not matched to a gene. The CDR3 has 18 residues. The CDR3, as DNA: TGTGCCAGCAGTCAATACCGAATCTCCGGGACAGGGTTCTATGGCTACACCTTC. Translating it yields CASSQYRISGTGFYGYTF.

The chain is built from TRBV20-1 and TRBJ2-3; possible D gene TRBD2, 5 bases. The length of the CDR3 is 16 residues. Germline-derived CDR1 and CDR2 are DFQATT and SNEGSKA (reference sequence). V was cut by 1 base and J by 2 bases, with 16 bases left in between. As DNA, the CDR3 is TGCAGTGCTAGAGTCCATAAGCGGAGAACCACAGATACGCAGTATTTT. Translated: CSARVHKRRTTDTQYF.

The J gene is TRBJ1-4, the V gene TRBV7-9; 8 bases are a match to TRBD1. The CDR3 has 15 residues. Germline V gene lookup returns CDR1 SEHNR and CDR2 FQNEAQ (reference sequence). Germline trimming cut 3 bases from V and 5 bases from J; bases unmatched to any gene: 5. The CDR3 sequence is CASSFGDRPNEKLFF. The CDR3 nucleotides are TGTGCCAGCAGCTTTGGGGACAGGCCGAATGAAAAACTGTTTTTT.

V is TRBV15 and J is TRBJ2-2; TRBD2 matches 7 bases. CDR3 length equals 17 residues. Looked up from germline, CDR1 is LNHNV and CDR2 is YYDKDF (reference sequence). V lost 0 bases and J lost 7; bases outside the gene matches: 11. The CDR3 spells CATSRDDGGRAHGELFF. In nucleotides, the CDR3 is TGTGCCACCAGCAGAGATGATGGTGGGAGGGCTCACGGGGAGCTGTTTTTT.

The gene calls are TRBV20-1 and TRBJ2-5; possible D gene TRBD2, 6 bases. V lost 1 base and J 5 bases, leaving 17 bases between the germline ends. Germline CDR1 is DFQATT and CDR2 is SNEGSKA (reference sequence). This CDR3 region has 15 residues. The CDR3 protein is CSARVPLGEDETQYF. CDR3 DNA sequence: TGCAGTGCTAGAGTGCCATTGGGGGAGGATGAGACCCAGTACTTC.

Only a few counts were recorded for this clonotype. The rearrangement joins TRBV20-1 to TRBJ1-6; TRBD1 matches 8 bases. The CDR3 runs to 13 residues. Germline values: CDR1 DFQATT, CDR2 SNEGSKA (reference sequence). V shed 5 bases and J 8 bases; nucleotides not matched to a gene: 5. The CDR3: CSAVVQGDSPLHF. The CDR3 nucleotides read TGCAGTGCTGTGGTACAGGGGGATTCACCCCTCCACTTT.

This clonotype has at least ten counts. Written as DNA, the CDR3 is TGTGCCAGCAGCTTAGTCGGGGAATTAGCAGAGACCCAGTACTTC. It encodes CASSLVGELAETQYF. The J gene is TRBJ2-5, the V gene TRBV7-2; tentatively, D is TRBD2 (5 bases). Looked up from germline, CDR1 is SGHTA and CDR2 is FQGNSA. Trimming pared 1 base from V and 4 bases from J, leaving 13 bases between. The CDR3 has 15 amino acids.

In its sample, this clonotype was seen a few times. V usage is TRBV12-3 or TRBV12-4 and J usage is TRBJ2-7; 10 bases are shared with TRBD2. V trimming: 6 bases; J trimming: 5 bases; junction bases outside the gene matches: 10. The CDR3 sequence is 15 residues long. The CDR3 loop is CASSGSGLAANEQYF. The CDR3, as DNA: TGTGCCAGCAGCGGGAGTGGACTAGCGGCCAACGAGCAGTACTTC.

V and J are TRBV6-2 or TRBV6-3 and TRBJ2-7, with TRBD1 as a possible D gene (7 bases). V was cut by 7 bases and J by 1 base, with 14 bases left in between. This CDR3 region has 14 residues. The germline V gene encodes CDR1 MNHEY and CDR2 SVGEGT. This CDR3 is CASTQGGISYEQYF. For the CDR3, the DNA is TGTGCCAGCACCCAGGGGGGCATATCCTACGAGCAGTACTTC.

The chain carries TRBV9 and TRBJ2-5; either TRBD1 or TRBD2 may fit D (5 bases each). Trimming removed 2 bases at V and 3 bases at J, with 11 bases between. In germline, CDR1 is SGDLS, CDR2 YYNGEE. The CDR3 loop spans 14 amino acids. The CDR3 loop reads CASSVGTVKETQYF. DNA for the CDR3: TGTGCCAGCAGCGTGGGGACGGTAAAAGAGACCCAGTACTTC.

Only a few counts were recorded for this clonotype. This chain connects TRBV4-1 to TRBJ2-5; D possibly uses TRBD1 or TRBD2 (6 bases each). Deletions cut 4 bases from V and 0 bases from J, with 15 bases between. The CDR3 contains 16 residues. Germline CDR1 reads MGHRA; CDR2 reads YSYEKL. The CDR3 is CASSRSGAGNQETQYF. The CDR3 DNA sequence: TGCGCCAGCAGCCGGTCGGGGGCCGGGAACCAAGAGACCCAGTACTTC.